This TCR beta chain was sequenced in a study of T cell responses to AZD1222 COVID-19 vaccine. As to this clone: The target antigen is unknown.

Regarding the study as a whole: Seropositivity was recorded at baseline in only 6 or 7 AZD1222 recipients. Along spike, vaccine-associated CD4 TCRs were found throughout, with dominance at 160-218 and 743-854. Females outnumbered males among donors, who were mostly white British; clonal diversity was possibly underestimated.

This CDR3 has 14 residues. Trimming at V came to 4 bases and at J to 2 bases, leaving 5 bases not matched to a gene. The germline gives CDR1 LNHDA, CDR2 SQIVND (reference sequence). Generated by immunoSEQ multiplex PCR, the TCRdb table keeps only in-frame clones and is missing some. This repertoire shows about 42,000 clones, approximately 88% found once; its top ten account for 25%. Sequencing was performed on peripheral blood, taken 28 days after the second AZD1222 dose. The receptor was isolated from an adult who received the AZD1222 COVID-19 vaccine. The genes are TRBV19 and TRBJ2-7; 7 bases align to TRBD1. The CDR3 DNA sequence: TGTGCCAGTAGTACCCGACAGGGCCCCTACGAGCAGTACTTC. Its translation: CASSTRQGPYEQYF.